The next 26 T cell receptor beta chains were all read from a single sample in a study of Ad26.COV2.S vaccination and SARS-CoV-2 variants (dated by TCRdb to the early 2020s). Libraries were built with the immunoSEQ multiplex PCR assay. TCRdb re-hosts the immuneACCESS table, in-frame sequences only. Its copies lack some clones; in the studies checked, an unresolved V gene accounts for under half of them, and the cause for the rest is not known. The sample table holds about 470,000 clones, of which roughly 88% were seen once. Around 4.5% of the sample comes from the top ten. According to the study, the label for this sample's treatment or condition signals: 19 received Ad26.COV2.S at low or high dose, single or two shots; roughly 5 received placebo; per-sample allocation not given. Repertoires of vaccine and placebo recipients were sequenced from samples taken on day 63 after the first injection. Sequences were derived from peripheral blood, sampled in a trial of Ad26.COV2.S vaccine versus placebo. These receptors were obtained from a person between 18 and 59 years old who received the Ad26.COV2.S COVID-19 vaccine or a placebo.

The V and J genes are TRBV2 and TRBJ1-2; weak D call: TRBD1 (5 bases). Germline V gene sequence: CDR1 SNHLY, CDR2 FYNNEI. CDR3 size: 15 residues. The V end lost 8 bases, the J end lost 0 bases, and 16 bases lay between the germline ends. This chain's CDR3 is CASSSLWTSNYGYTF. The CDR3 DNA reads TGTGCCAGCTCTTCCCTCTGGACATCTAACTATGGCTACACCTTC.

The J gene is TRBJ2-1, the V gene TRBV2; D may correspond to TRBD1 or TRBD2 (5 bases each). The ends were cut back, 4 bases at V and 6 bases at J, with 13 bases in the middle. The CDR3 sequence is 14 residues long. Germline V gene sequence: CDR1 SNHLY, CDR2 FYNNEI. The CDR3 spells CASSGWGFLNEQFF. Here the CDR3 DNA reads TGTGCCAGCAGTGGTTGGGGGTTTCTCAATGAGCAGTTCTTC.

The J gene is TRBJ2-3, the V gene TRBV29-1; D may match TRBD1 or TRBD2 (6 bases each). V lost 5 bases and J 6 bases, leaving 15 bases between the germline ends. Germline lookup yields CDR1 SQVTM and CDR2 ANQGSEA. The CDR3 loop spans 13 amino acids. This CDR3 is CSVRGGSRDTQYF. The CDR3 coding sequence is TGCAGCGTTCGAGGGGGGAGTAGGGATACGCAGTATTTT.

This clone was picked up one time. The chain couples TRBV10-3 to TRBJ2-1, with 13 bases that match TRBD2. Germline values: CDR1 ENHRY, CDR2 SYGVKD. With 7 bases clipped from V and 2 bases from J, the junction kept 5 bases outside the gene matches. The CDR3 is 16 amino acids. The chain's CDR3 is CAIKGTSGTAYNEQFF. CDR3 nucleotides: TGTGCCATCAAAGGGACTAGCGGGACGGCCTACAATGAGCAGTTCTTC.

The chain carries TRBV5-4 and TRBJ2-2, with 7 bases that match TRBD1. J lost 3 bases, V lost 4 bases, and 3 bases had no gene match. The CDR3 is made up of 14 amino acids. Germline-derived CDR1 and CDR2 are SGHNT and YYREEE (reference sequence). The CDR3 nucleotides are TGTGCCAGCAGCCAAACAGGGGACACCGGGGAGCTGTTTTTT. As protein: CASSQTGDTGELFF. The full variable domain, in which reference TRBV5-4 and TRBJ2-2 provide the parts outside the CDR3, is ETGVTQSPTHLIKTRGQQVTLRCSSQSGHNTVSWYQQALGQGPQFIFQYYREEENGRGNFPPRFSGLQFPNYSSELNVNALELDDSALYLCASSQTGDTGELFFGEGSRLTVL.

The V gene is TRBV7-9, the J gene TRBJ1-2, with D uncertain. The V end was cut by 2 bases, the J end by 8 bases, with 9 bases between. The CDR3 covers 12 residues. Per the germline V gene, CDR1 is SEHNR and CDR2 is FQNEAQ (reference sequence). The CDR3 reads CASSLRGNGYTF. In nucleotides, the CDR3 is TGTGCCAGCAGCTTACGGGGAAACGGCTACACCTTC.

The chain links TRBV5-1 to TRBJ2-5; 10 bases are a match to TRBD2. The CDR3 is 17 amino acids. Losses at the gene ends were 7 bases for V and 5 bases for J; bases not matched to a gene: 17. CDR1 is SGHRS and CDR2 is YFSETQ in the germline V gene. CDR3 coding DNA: TGCGCCAGCGCCTTGTTTGGGACTAGCGTTTCGGCGGAGACCCAGTACTTC. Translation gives CASALFGTSVSAETQYF.

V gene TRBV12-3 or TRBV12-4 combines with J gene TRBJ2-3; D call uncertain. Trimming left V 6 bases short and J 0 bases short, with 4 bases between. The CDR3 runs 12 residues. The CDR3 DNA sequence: TGTGCCAGCAGAATTAGCACAGATACGCAGTATTTT. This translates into CASRISTDTQYF.

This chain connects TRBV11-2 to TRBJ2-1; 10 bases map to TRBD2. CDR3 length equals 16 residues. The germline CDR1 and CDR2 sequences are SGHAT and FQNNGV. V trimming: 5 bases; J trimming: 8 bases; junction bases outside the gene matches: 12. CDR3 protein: CASSLRLAGLSDEQFF. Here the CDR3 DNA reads TGTGCCAGCAGCCTCCGACTAGCGGGTCTGAGTGATGAGCAGTTCTTC.

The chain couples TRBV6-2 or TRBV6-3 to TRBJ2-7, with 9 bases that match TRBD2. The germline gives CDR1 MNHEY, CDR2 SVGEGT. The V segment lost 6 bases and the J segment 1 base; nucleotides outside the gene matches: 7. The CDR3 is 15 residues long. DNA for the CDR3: TGTGCCAGCAGCGATAACCTAGCGGGGTCCTACGAGCAGTACTTC. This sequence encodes CASSDNLAGSYEQYF.

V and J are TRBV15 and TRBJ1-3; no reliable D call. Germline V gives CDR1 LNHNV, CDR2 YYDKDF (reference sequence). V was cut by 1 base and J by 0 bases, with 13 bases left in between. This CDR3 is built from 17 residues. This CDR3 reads CATSRVRQDLSGNTIYF. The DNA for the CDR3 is TGTGCCACCAGCAGAGTGCGGCAGGACCTCTCTGGAAACACCATATATTTT.

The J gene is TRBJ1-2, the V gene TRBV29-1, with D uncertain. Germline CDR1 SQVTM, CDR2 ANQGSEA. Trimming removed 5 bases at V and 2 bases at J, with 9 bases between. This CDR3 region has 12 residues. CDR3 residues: CSVLDTNYGYTF. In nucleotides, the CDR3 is TGCAGCGTTCTAGATACAAACTATGGCTACACCTTC. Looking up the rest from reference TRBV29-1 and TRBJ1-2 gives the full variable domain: SAVISQKPSRDICQRGTSLTIQCQVDSQVTMMFWYRQQPGQSLTLIATANQGSEATYESGFVIDKFPISRPNLTFSTLTVSNMSPEDSSIYLCSVLDTNYGYTFGSGTRLTVV.

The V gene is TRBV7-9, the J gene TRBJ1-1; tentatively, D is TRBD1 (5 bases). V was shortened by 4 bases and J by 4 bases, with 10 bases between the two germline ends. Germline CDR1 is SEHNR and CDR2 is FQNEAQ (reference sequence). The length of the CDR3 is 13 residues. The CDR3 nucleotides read TGTGCCAGCAGCTCCCTGGGGCTCACTGAAGCTTTCTTT. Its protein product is CASSSLGLTEAFF.

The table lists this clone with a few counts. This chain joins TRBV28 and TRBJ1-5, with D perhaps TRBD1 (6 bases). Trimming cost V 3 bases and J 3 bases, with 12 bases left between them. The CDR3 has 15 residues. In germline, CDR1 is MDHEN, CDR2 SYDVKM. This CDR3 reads CASSLQGSVNQPQHF. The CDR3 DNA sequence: TGTGCCAGCAGTTTGCAGGGGTCGGTCAATCAGCCCCAGCATTTT.

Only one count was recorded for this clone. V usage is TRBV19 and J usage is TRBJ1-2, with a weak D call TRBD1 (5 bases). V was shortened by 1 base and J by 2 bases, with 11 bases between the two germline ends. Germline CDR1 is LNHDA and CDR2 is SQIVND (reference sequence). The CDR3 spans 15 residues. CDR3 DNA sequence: TGTGCCAGTAGTATAGGGAGAGACAGCAACTATGGCTACACCTTC. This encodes CASSIGRDSNYGYTF.

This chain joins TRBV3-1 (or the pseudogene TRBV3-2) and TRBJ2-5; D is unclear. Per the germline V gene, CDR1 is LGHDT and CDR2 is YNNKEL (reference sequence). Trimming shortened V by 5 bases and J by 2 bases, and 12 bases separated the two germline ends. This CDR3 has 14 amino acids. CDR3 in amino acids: CASSTASGQETQYF. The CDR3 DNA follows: TGTGCCAGCAGCACCGCTAGTGGGCAAGAGACCCAGTACTTC.

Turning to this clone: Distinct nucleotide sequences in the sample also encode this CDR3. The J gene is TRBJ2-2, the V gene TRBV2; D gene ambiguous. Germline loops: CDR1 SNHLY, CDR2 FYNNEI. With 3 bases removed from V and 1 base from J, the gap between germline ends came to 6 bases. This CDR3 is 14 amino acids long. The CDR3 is CASSESRNTGELFF. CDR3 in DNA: TGTGCCAGCAGTGAGAGCCGGAACACCGGGGAGCTGTTTTTT.

The CDR3 sequence: CAIFSGSRQETQYF. Here the CDR3 DNA reads TGTGCCATCTTTAGCGGGAGTAGGCAAGAGACCCAGTACTTC. The genes are TRBV10-3 and TRBJ2-5, with 9 bases that match TRBD2. The CDR3 sequence is 14 residues long. The V segment lost 8 bases and the J segment 2 bases; nucleotides outside the gene matches: 6. The germline V gene encodes CDR1 ENHRY and CDR2 SYGVKD.

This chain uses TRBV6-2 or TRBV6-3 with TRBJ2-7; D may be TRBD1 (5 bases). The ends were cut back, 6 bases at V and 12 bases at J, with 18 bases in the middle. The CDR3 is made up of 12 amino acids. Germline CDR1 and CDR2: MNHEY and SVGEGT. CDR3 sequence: CASSQGHLRVYF. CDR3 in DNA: TGTGCCAGCAGCCAAGGACATCTTCGGGTGTACTTC.

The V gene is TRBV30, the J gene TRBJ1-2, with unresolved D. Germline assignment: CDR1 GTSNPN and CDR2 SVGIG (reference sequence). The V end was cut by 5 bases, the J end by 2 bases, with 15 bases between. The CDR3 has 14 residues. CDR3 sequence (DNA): TGTGCCTGGTCACCGGGGAGCAGCAACTATGGCTACACCTTC. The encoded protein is CAWSPGSSNYGYTF.

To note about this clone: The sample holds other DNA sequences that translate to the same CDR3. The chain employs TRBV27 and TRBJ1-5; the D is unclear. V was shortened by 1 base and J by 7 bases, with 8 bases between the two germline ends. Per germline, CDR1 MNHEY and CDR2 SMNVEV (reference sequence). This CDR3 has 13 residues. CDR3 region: CASSLYGSQPQHF. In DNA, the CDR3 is TGTGCCAGCAGTTTATACGGGTCCCAGCCCCAGCATTTT.

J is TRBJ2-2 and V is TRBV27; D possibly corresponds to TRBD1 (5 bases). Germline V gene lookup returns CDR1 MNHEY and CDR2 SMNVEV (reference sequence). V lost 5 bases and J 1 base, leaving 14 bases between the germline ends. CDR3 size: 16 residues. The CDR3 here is CASSTTVKGNTGELFF. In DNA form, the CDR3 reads TGTGCCAGCAGTACGACAGTGAAGGGGAACACCGGGGAGCTGTTTTTT.

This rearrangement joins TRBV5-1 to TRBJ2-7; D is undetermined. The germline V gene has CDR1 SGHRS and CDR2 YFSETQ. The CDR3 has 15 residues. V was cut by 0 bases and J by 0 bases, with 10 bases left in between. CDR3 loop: CASSLAGGGSYEQYF. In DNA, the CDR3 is TGCGCCAGCAGCTTGGCGGGCGGTGGCTCCTACGAGCAGTACTTC.

The CDR3 protein is CSVQDGYEQYF. The CDR3 DNA is TGCAGCGTTCAGGACGGTTACGAGCAGTACTTC. The chain has TRBV29-1 and TRBJ2-7, with D uncertain. This CDR3 spans 11 amino acids. The germline V and J ends were trimmed by 5 bases and 4 bases, with 9 bases remaining between them. CDR1 is SQVTM and CDR2 is ANQGSEA in the germline V gene.

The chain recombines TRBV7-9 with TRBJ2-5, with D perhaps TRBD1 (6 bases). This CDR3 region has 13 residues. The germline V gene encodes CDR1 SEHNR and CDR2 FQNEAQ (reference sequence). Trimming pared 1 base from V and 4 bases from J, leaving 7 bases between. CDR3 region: CASSLEQGETQYF. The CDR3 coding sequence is TGTGCCAGCAGCTTAGAACAGGGAGAGACCCAGTACTTC.

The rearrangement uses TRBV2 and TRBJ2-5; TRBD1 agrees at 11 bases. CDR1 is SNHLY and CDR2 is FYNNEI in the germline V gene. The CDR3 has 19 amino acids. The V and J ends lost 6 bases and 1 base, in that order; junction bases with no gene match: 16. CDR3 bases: TGTGCCAGCAGCTACGGATTAAAACAGGACAGGGGGCTCCAAGAGACCCAGTACTTC. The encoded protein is CASSYGLKQDRGLQETQYF.